This T cell receptor (beta chain) was retrieved from a study of early T cells in non-severe SARS-CoV-2 infection. Concerning this clonotype: What it recognizes is unknown.

CDR1 is SGHKS and CDR2 is YYEKEE in the germline V gene (reference sequence). The CDR3 is made up of 12 amino acids. V shed 7 bases, J shed 9 bases, and the junction held 7 bases outside the gene matches. Findings and limits, study-wide: Lookups in VDJdb leaned toward anti-spike CD8 responses and missed private and CD4 specificities.

TCRdb reprocessed the 5' RACE reads with MiXCR, giving one entry per CDR3 protein. Of about 90,000 distinct CDR3 sequences listed, 10% to 15% were seen once; the top ten hold 4.4%. The rearrangement uses TRBV5-5 and TRBJ2-3; the match to TRBD1 covers 8 bases. This receptor was obtained from an adult who was a healthcare worker with PCR-confirmed SARS-CoV-2 infection or an uninfected control (not recorded which). Here the sequenced sample was whole blood, taken at baseline. CDR3 in amino acids: CASRDRGRTQYF. For the CDR3, the DNA is TGTGCCAGCCGCGACAGGGGCCGAACGCAGTATTTT.